This T cell receptor beta chain was sequenced during a study of CD8 T cells in Susac syndrome. Random hexamers served to reverse transcribe roughly 0.5 to 1 ug RNA. One entry per CDR3 protein results from TCRdb running MiXCR on the immunoSEQ multiplex PCR reads. The sample carries roughly 200,000 distinct CDR3 sequences, about 95% recorded once. The CDR3 has 16 amino acids. J was trimmed by 6 bases and V by 4 bases; bases with no gene match: 5. Germline CDR1 MNHNS, CDR2 SASEGT. The specimen sequenced was CD4+ T cells from PBMCs. J is TRBJ2-2 and V is TRBV6-1, with 13 bases that match TRBD2. This TCR was recovered from a human donor in good health. Here the CDR3 DNA reads TGTGCCAGCAGTGTGACTAGCGGGAGGCCTGCCGGGGAGCTGTTTTTT. Protein: CASSVTSGRPAGELFF.